This T cell receptor beta chain was profiled in a study of blood T cell repertoires in COVID-19. Study-wide background: Specimens from acute and convalescent COVID-19 originated in the United States, Italy and Spain.

The CDR3 covers 15 residues. CDR1 is MGHRA and CDR2 is YSYEKL in the germline V gene. The J segment lost 4 bases and the V segment lost 2 bases, leaving 3 bases of the junction unmatched. The authors' processing: Estimation of nucleated cell counts relied on the amplification of reference gene primers. The table came from immunoSEQ multiplex PCR; TCRdb's copy has only in-frame clones and leaves some out. V, J and clone size reflect that table, while D and trimming were determined from the DNA. Of 70,000 to 95,000 clones listed, about 90% are singletons. This sequence joins TRBV4-1 and TRBJ1-4, with 8 nucleotides matching TRBD1. This sequence was found in a woman in her 70s with acute or convalescent COVID-19. Input material: peripheral blood. CDR3 in amino acids: CASSQPDRVNEKLFF. The CDR3 coding sequence is TGCGCCAGCAGCCAACCGGACAGGGTTAATGAAAAACTGTTTTTT.